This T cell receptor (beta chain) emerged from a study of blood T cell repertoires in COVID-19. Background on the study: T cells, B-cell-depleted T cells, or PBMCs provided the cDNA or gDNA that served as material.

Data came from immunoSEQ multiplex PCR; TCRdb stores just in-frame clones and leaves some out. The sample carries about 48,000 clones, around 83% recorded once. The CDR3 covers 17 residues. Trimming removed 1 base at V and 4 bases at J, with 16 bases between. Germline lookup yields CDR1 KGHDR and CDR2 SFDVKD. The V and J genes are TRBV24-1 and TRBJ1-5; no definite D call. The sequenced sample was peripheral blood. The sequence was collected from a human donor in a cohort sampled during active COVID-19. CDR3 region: CATSDFRLPGGNQPQHF. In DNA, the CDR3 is TGTGCCACCAGTGATTTTAGGCTCCCGGGAGGAAATCAGCCCCAGCATTTT.